The 14 T cell receptor beta chains presented below share a single source sample, sequenced in a study of breast tumors, draining lymph nodes, adjacent tissues. TCRdb processed the multiplex PCR reads anew with MiXCR; each CDR3 protein has one entry. The table lists 20,000 or so distinct CDR3 sequences, 43% of them singletons. The sample consisted of breast tumor tissue. Receptor source: a female donor with breast cancer. Some clones in this sample may be carry-over from other donors' samples.

This chain uses TRBV5-6 with TRBJ2-7, with 9 bases that match TRBD1. This CDR3 is built from 14 residues. Germline trimming cut 3 bases from V and 6 bases from J; bases unmatched to any gene: 7. The germline gives CDR1 SGHDT, CDR2 YYEEEE. CDR3 DNA: TGTGCCAGCAGCTCCGGGACAGGGAGGTCCGAGCAGTACTTC. Its translation is CASSSGTGRSEQYF.

This clonotype was found many times. This sequence may be a read error, since a much larger clone differs from it by one base. This chain connects TRBV6-1 to TRBJ2-7; TRBD2 is a possible D gene (6 bases). Germline assignment: CDR1 MNHNS and CDR2 SASEGT. This CDR3 contains 15 residues. Trimming took off 5 bases at V and 3 bases at J, with 17 bases between the two ends. CDR3: CASSLTTGRDYEQYF. DNA of the CDR3: TGTGCCAGCAGTCTTACAACCGGGAGAGACTACGAGCAGTACTTC.

This clonotype was counted ten times or more. A much larger clone differs by one base, so this may be a read error. The chain carries TRBV20-1 and TRBJ2-7; 9 bases are shared with TRBD1. The V gene end was trimmed by 1 base and the J gene end by 6 bases; junction bases not matched to a gene: 7. Germline V lookup: CDR1 DFQATT, CDR2 SNEGSKA (reference sequence). The CDR3 sequence is 14 residues long. The CDR3 spells CSARADRGTSEQYF. The DNA of the CDR3 is TGCAGTGCTAGAGCGGACAGGGGAACCTCCGAGCAGTACTTC.

This clonotype was seen repeatedly, ten times or more. The chain combines TRBV12-3 or TRBV12-4 with TRBJ2-5; tentatively, D is TRBD1 (7 bases). The CDR3 loop spans 14 amino acids. V lost 3 bases and J lost 5, with 13 bases in between. In DNA, the CDR3 is TGTGCCAGCAGTTTCGCGGCAGGGGGGGAGACCCAGTACTTC. It is translated as CASSFAAGGETQYF.

V gene TRBV7-6 combines with J gene TRBJ2-3; D unresolved. Germline values: CDR1 SGHVS, CDR2 FNYEAQ. Trimming shortened V by 5 bases and J by 5 bases, and 5 bases separated the two germline ends. CDR3 size: 11 residues. The CDR3 sequence: CASSVGDTQYF. CDR3 nucleotide sequence: TGTGCCAGCAGCGTCGGAGATACGCAGTATTTT.

About this clonotype: With a much larger clone just one base away, this may be a read error. The rearrangement uses TRBV6-2 or TRBV6-3 and TRBJ2-1; 11 bases are a match to TRBD2. This CDR3 is 15 amino acids long. Germline CDR1 MNHEY, CDR2 SVGEGT. The CDR3 bases are TGTGCCAGCAAAACTAGCGGGAGCTCTAGGAATGCGCAGTTCTTC. Encoded protein: CASKTSGSSRNAQFF.

This clonotype was counted ten times or more. This sequence joins TRBV12-3 or TRBV12-4 and TRBJ2-5; 7 positions match TRBD1. This CDR3 is built from 13 residues. V dropped 4 bases and J dropped 5; count of bases not matched to a gene: 4. CDR3 in DNA: TGTGCCAGCAGTTACAGGGGTCGGGAGACCCAGTACTTC. It codes for CASSYRGRETQYF.

J is TRBJ1-5 and V is TRBV20-1; no clear D gene. CDR1 and CDR2 (germline): DFQATT, SNEGSKA (reference sequence). This CDR3 region has 15 residues. The germline V and J ends were trimmed by 6 bases and 14 bases, with 29 bases remaining between them. CDR3 sequence reads: CSATPLALAGRNEHF. The DNA for the CDR3 is TGCAGTGCCACTCCCCTCGCACTAGCGGGCAGGAATGAGCATTTT.

This clonotype was seen a single time. One junction end disagrees with the germline gene, perhaps due to a read error. The rearrangement links TRBV25-1 to TRBJ1-2; no reliable D call. Germline values: CDR1 MGHDK, CDR2 SYGVNS. The CDR3 consists of 11 residues. CDR3 nucleotide sequence: TGTGCCGGCAGTGAGAACTATGGCTACACCTTC. As protein: CAGSENYGYTF.

As concerns this clonotype: The DNA is omitted, as the CDR3 cannot be located on it reliably, and the CDR3 follows TCRdb's listing. This chain connects TRBV5-6 to TRBJ2-5; the tabulated D call, TRBD2, remains unverified against the DNA. The CDR3 spans 20 amino acids, including both terminal residues. Looked up from germline, CDR1 is SGHDT and CDR2 is YYEEEE. This CDR3 is CASSFYICSSLLPGDETQYF.

This clonotype was seen more than once but under ten times. The chain combines TRBV5-1 with TRBJ2-7; 10 bases fit TRBD2. The CDR3 is made up of 15 amino acids. Losses at the gene ends were 0 bases for V and 5 bases for J; bases not matched to a gene: 5. The germline CDR1 and CDR2 sequences are SGHRS and YFSETQ. CDR3 loop: CASSLVASGRNEQYF. As DNA, the CDR3 is TGCGCCAGCAGCTTGGTGGCTAGCGGGAGAAACGAGCAGTACTTC.

By proportion, this clonotype is medium-sized. V usage is TRBV29-1 and J usage is TRBJ2-1; the D is unclear. CDR3 length equals 14 residues. The V end lost 3 bases, the J end lost 5 bases, and 14 bases lay between the germline ends. Germline CDR1 is SQVTM and CDR2 is ANQGSEA. CDR3 nucleotides: TGCAGCGTTGAGGGCGGAAACCCTAACAATGAGCAGTTCTTC. It yields the protein CSVEGGNPNNEQFF.

There are many counts of this clonotype. The V call is TRBV30, the J call TRBJ2-1; TRBD1 matches 7 bases. The length of the CDR3 is 13 residues. Germline-derived CDR1 and CDR2 are GTSNPN and SVGIG (reference sequence). V shed 7 bases, J shed 5 bases, and the junction held 8 bases outside the gene matches. CDR3 region: CASEGQADNEQFF. CDR3 bases: TGTGCCTCTGAAGGACAGGCCGACAATGAGCAGTTCTTC.

This clonotype has at least ten counts. The chain employs TRBV7-3 and TRBJ1-1; the D is unclear. The CDR3 runs to 15 residues. V dropped 0 bases and J dropped 4 bases, with 12 bases sitting between them. The germline V gene has CDR1 SGHTA and CDR2 FQGTGA. In nucleotides, the CDR3 is TGTGCCAGCAGCTTAACTGGGGAAGTGATCACTGAAGCTTTCTTT. This translates into CASSLTGEVITEAFF.